Below, 24 T cell receptor beta chains from the same sample are listed, as sequenced in a study of cytomegalovirus exposure and HLA in healthy donors (TCRdb year 2017). Libraries were constructed by the immunoSEQ multiplex PCR assay. For the multiplex PCR, a mixture combining 60 forward primers for TCR Vbeta segments and 13 reverse primers for TCR Jbeta segments was used. The table comes from immuneACCESS by way of TCRdb, which keeps in-frame sequences with V and J called. Part of the clones is missing from these tables; in studies checked, under half for an unresolved V gene and the rest for unknown reasons. For this sample there are roughly 110,000 clones; 55% to 70% appear just once. The ten largest account for around 2.2% of the sample. The source material was PBMCs. These TCRs come from a woman in her twenties or thirties in good health and CMV-seronegative.

V gene TRBV19 combines with J gene TRBJ1-4; possibly TRBD1 for D (6 bases). This CDR3 is built from 11 residues. Germline V CDR1 and CDR2: LNHDA, SQIVND (reference sequence). V was cut by 10 bases and J by 7 bases, with 10 bases left in between. The CDR3: CATSRGEKLFF. In DNA, the CDR3 is TGTGCCACCAGCAGGGGTGAAAAACTGTTTTTT. The variable domain in full, completed from reference TRBV19 and TRBJ1-4, reads DGGITQSPKYLFRKEGQNVTLSCEQNLNHDAMYWYRQDPGQGLRLIYYSQIVNDFQKGDIAEGYSVSREKKESFPLTVTSAQKNPTAFYLCATSRGEKLFFGSGTQLSVL.

The chain uses TRBV11-1 and TRBJ2-1; the D gene is possibly TRBD1 (5 bases). Looked up from germline, CDR1 is SGHAT and CDR2 is FQDESV (reference sequence). V lost 3 bases and J lost 3, with 15 bases in between. This CDR3 contains 16 residues. CDR3 sequence reads: CASSFHTGLGYNEQFF. DNA for the CDR3: TGTGCCAGCAGCTTCCATACAGGCCTAGGCTACAATGAGCAGTTCTTC.

The chain employs TRBV7-2 and TRBJ2-7; 7 bases match TRBD2. V lost 5 bases, J lost 4 bases, and 2 bases stayed unmatched. CDR1 and CDR2 from the germline V gene are SGHTA and FQGNSA. This CDR3 is 12 amino acids long. The CDR3 spells CASSQGLYEQYF. CDR3 nucleotide sequence: TGTGCCAGCAGCCAGGGACTATACGAGCAGTACTTC.

This clone was counted a few times. The J gene is TRBJ1-1, the V gene TRBV5-1, with no clear D. Trimming took 0 bases from V and 2 from J, leaving 8 bases between them. The V gene's germline CDR1 is SGHRS and CDR2 YFSETQ. There are 14 residues in the CDR3. CDR3 bases: TGCGCCAGCAGCTTGGCGGGGAGAAACACTGAAGCTTTCTTT. This translates into CASSLAGRNTEAFF.

The CDR3 DNA is TGCAGCGTCTTCCGGGACAGGGGATACCAAGAGACCCAGTACTTC. It translates to CSVFRDRGYQETQYF. The rearrangement joins TRBV29-1 to TRBJ2-5; 10 bases are a match to TRBD1. Germline V CDR1 and CDR2: SQVTM, ANQGSEA. V dropped 6 bases and J dropped 0; count of bases not matched to a gene: 7. The CDR3 runs 15 residues.

The count of this clone is one. V usage is TRBV28 and J usage is TRBJ1-2, with TRBD1 matching over 7 bases. The CDR3 covers 16 residues. The junction had 14 bases not matched to a gene; V was cut back by 3 bases and J by 7 bases. Germline V gives CDR1 MDHEN, CDR2 SYDVKM. The CDR3 bases are TGTGCCAGCAGTTTCGGCGCCTTACAGGGGCCGCGTGGCTACACCTTC. Protein product: CASSFGALQGPRGYTF.

V usage is TRBV28 and J usage is TRBJ2-7, with 14 bases that match TRBD2. The germline gives CDR1 MDHEN, CDR2 SYDVKM. J lost 6 bases, V lost 6 bases, and 7 bases had no gene match. CDR3 length equals 15 residues. CDR3 sequence (DNA): TGTGCCAGCAGGGGACTAGCGGGAGTTTTAGGCGAGCAGTACTTC. This encodes CASRGLAGVLGEQYF.

The chain is built from TRBV6-5 and TRBJ2-1; TRBD2 agrees at 8 bases. The CDR3 is 15 amino acids. Germline assignment: CDR1 MNHEY and CDR2 SVGAGI. V shed 6 bases, J shed 3 bases, and the junction held 7 bases outside the gene matches. In DNA, the CDR3 is TGTGCCAGCAGATCAGCGGGAGTGGGCTACAATGAGCAGTTCTTC. Translating gives CASRSAGVGYNEQFF.

This clone was recorded once. CDR3 residues: CASRHIDIMGLAGGFNTGELFF. In DNA, the CDR3 is TGTGCCAGCAGACATATCGATATCATGGGACTAGCGGGAGGCTTTAACACCGGGGAGCTGTTTTTT. The chain employs TRBV2 and TRBJ2-2; the match to TRBD2 covers 15 bases. The CDR3 covers 22 residues. J was trimmed by 2 bases and V by 6 bases; bases with no gene match: 19. The germline gives CDR1 SNHLY, CDR2 FYNNEI. Looking up the rest from reference TRBV2 and TRBJ2-2 gives the full variable domain: EPEVTQTPSHQVTQMGQEVILRCVPISNHLYFYWYRQILGQKVEFLVSFYNNEISEKSEIFDDQFSVERPDGSNFTLKIRSTKLEDSAMYFCASRHIDIMGLAGGFNTGELFFGEGSRLTVL.

The V and J genes are TRBV18 and TRBJ1-1; possible D gene TRBD1, 6 bases. V shed 4 bases and J shed 3 bases, with 12 bases lying between them. Germline loops: CDR1 KGHSH, CDR2 LQKENI. CDR3 length: 14 amino acids. DNA for the CDR3: TGTGCCAGCTCACTACAGGGAAAGGACACTGAAGCTTTCTTT. Amino acids: CASSLQGKDTEAFF.

This clone appeared a single time. J is TRBJ2-2 and V is TRBV27; no clear D. V lost 5 bases and J lost 2, with 9 bases in between. CDR3 size: 14 residues. Per the germline V gene, CDR1 is MNHEY and CDR2 is SMNVEV (reference sequence). For the CDR3, the DNA is TGTGCCAGCAGTAGTAGCTATAACACCGGGGAGCTGTTTTTT. Residues: CASSSSYNTGELFF.

The rearrangement links TRBV5-4 to TRBJ2-5; 11 bases fit TRBD2. CDR1 and CDR2 (germline): SGHNT, YYREEE (reference sequence). The trim removed 7 bases at V and 2 bases at J, leaving 10 bases unmatched. This CDR3 has 16 amino acids. The CDR3 DNA reads as TGTGCCAGCGGCCAAGGGGGACTAGCGGAACAAGAGACCCAGTACTTC. Residues: CASGQGGLAEQETQYF.

In nucleotides, the CDR3 is TGTGCCAGCACTGCCGGGACAGGGAGGACTGAAGCTTTCTTT. It translates to CASTAGTGRTEAFF. The chain uses TRBV25-1 and TRBJ1-1; the match to TRBD1 covers 9 bases. This CDR3 region has 14 residues. The germline gives CDR1 MGHDK, CDR2 SYGVNS. V lost 7 bases to trimming and J lost 5 bases; unmatched junction nucleotides: 8.

This chain links TRBV5-1 with TRBJ2-5, with TRBD1 matching 7 bases. Germline-derived CDR1 and CDR2 are SGHRS and YFSETQ. This CDR3 is built from 15 residues. Trimming removed 2 bases from V and 3 bases from J; junction bases left unmatched: 7. Written as DNA, the CDR3 is TGCGCCAGCAGCTTTCTAGGGACAGTAGAAGAGACCCAGTACTTC. Its protein is CASSFLGTVEETQYF. The full variable domain, with the rest looked up from reference TRBV5-1 and TRBJ2-5, is KAGVTQTPRYLIKTRGQQVTLSCSPISGHRSVSWYQQTPGQGLQFLFEYFSETQRNKGNFPGRFSGRQFSNSRSEMNVSTLELGDSALYLCASSFLGTVEETQYFGPGTRLLVL.

The V and J genes are TRBV2 and TRBJ1-1; D is uncertain. Trimming left V 1 base short and J 4 bases short, with 19 bases between. The CDR3 contains 17 residues. The germline gives CDR1 SNHLY, CDR2 FYNNEI. The CDR3 sequence is CASSEEVFGGSGTEAFF. The CDR3 DNA sequence: TGTGCCAGCAGTGAAGAGGTCTTTGGAGGGAGTGGCACTGAAGCTTTCTTT.

CDR3 sequence: CASSRDSRGYEQYF. CDR3 bases: TGTGCCAGCTCACGGGACTCCCGGGGCTACGAGCAGTACTTC. The V gene is TRBV18, the J gene TRBJ2-5, with a tentative D call TRBD2 (6 bases). The end of the DNA fits TRBJ2-7 better, so the J call may be wrong. In germline, CDR1 is KGHSH, CDR2 LQKENI. The CDR3 covers 14 residues.

V is TRBV4-3 and J is TRBJ2-1; 8 positions agree with TRBD1. This CDR3 has 18 residues. Germline-derived CDR1 and CDR2 are LGHNA and YSLEER. V lost 0 bases and J lost 0; bases outside the gene matches: 7. CDR3 bases: TGCGCCAGCAGCCAAGAGATGCAGGGGGCTCTCTCCTACAATGAGCAGTTCTTC. Its translation: CASSQEMQGALSYNEQFF.

This chain uses TRBV2 with TRBJ2-1; 10 nucleotides align to TRBD2. The CDR3 runs 16 residues. Germline loops: CDR1 SNHLY, CDR2 FYNNEI. Trimming removed 2 bases from V and 8 bases from J; junction bases left unmatched: 9. This CDR3 reads CASSELASGSRDEQFF. Written as DNA, the CDR3 is TGTGCCAGCAGTGAATTGGCTAGCGGGAGTAGGGATGAGCAGTTCTTC.

V gene TRBV28 combines with J gene TRBJ2-7, with 9 nucleotides matching TRBD2. Germline CDR1 reads MDHEN; CDR2 reads SYDVKM. The CDR3 has 15 amino acids. V lost 6 bases to trimming and J lost 2 bases; unmatched junction nucleotides: 8. CDR3 loop: CASSHASGEPYEQYF. The CDR3, as DNA: TGTGCCAGCAGCCACGCTAGCGGGGAACCCTACGAGCAGTACTTC. Full variable domain (missing parts from reference TRBV28 and TRBJ2-7): DVKVTQSSRYLVKRTGEKVFLECVQDMDHENMFWYRQDPGLGLRLIYFSYDVKMKEKGDIPEGYSVSREKKERFSLILESASTNQTSMYLCASSHASGEPYEQYFGPGTRLTVT.

The V gene is TRBV27, the J gene TRBJ2-5; TRBD2 matches 9 bases. This CDR3 has 13 residues. V dropped 2 bases and J dropped 6; count of bases not matched to a gene: 1. From germline, CDR1 is MNHEY and CDR2 SMNVEV (reference sequence). The CDR3 bases are TGTGCCAGCAGTTTAAGCGGGAGGCAGACCCAGTACTTC. Protein product: CASSLSGRQTQYF.

The genes are TRBV19 and TRBJ1-5; 9 bases are a match to TRBD1. V lost 3 bases, J lost 8 bases, and 8 bases stayed unmatched. From germline, CDR1 is LNHDA and CDR2 SQIVND (reference sequence). CDR3 length: 15 residues. CDR3: CASSIGTGITKPQHF. CDR3 coding DNA: TGTGCCAGTAGTATCGGGACAGGGATAACCAAGCCCCAGCATTTT.

The chain recombines TRBV5-4 with TRBJ2-6; 9 bases fit TRBD1. V shed 4 bases, J shed 0 bases, and the junction held 5 bases outside the gene matches. The germline V gene encodes CDR1 SGHNT and CDR2 YYREEE (reference sequence). CDR3 length equals 17 residues. CDR3 residues: CASSKAGQGSGANVLTF. The CDR3 DNA is TGTGCCAGCAGCAAGGCGGGACAGGGCTCTGGGGCCAACGTCCTGACTTTC.

The J gene is TRBJ2-7, the V gene TRBV30; perhaps TRBD2 as D (5 bases). CDR3 length equals 12 residues. V was clipped by 4 bases and J by 6 bases, with 13 bases between them. In germline, CDR1 is GTSNPN, CDR2 SVGIG (reference sequence). For the CDR3, the DNA is TGTGCCTGGAACTGGGGAGATCGCGAGCAGTACTTC. Translated: CAWNWGDREQYF.

This rearrangement joins TRBV6-1 to TRBJ2-1; 9 nucleotides line up with TRBD2. This CDR3 region has 15 residues. V was clipped by 3 bases and J by 7 bases; unmatched bases: 7. Looked up from germline, CDR1 is MNHNS and CDR2 is SASEGT. The CDR3, as DNA: TGTGCCAGCAGTGACCTAGCGGGGATACCTAATGAGCAGTTCTTC. Protein sequence: CASSDLAGIPNEQFF.